This T cell receptor beta chain derives from a study of spatial heterogeneity in lung cancer. The wider study: Samples came from 70 to 80 TRACERx patients with untreated early-stage lung cancer.

Individually, TCR cDNA molecules were each labelled with a unique molecular identifier. TCRdb called the 5' RACE reads again in MiXCR, with one record for every CDR3 protein. This table holds 95,000 to 130,000 distinct CDR3 sequences, about 12% found once. Stated time point: blood at routine non-recurrence follow-up after resection. Extraction of whole RNA from tumor, nontumor lung or frozen PBMC preceded unsorted sequencing. Trimming removed 5 bases from V and 7 bases from J; junction bases left unmatched: 7. Germline lookup yields CDR1 MNHEY and CDR2 SMNVEV (reference sequence). The CDR3 runs 13 residues.

Material: PBMCs, obtained at follow-up. This sequence joins TRBV27 and TRBJ1-2, with TRBD1 identical over 7 bases. The TCR originated in a male donor with early-stage non-small cell lung cancer. In nucleotides, the CDR3 is TGTGCCAGCAGTCCCACACAGGGGTTTGGCTACACCTTC. Its protein is CASSPTQGFGYTF.